The entry that follows covers one T cell receptor (beta chain) sequence. The source of the sample is a study of T cell changes during pregnancy in multiple sclerosis. Profiling relied on immunoSEQ multiplex PCR, and the TCRdb table lists in-frame clones only, not all of them. This sample has fewer than 95,000 clones, with 94% found just once. This CDR3 is 17 amino acids long. Germline CDR1 PRHDT, CDR2 FYEKMQ (reference sequence). The V gene end was trimmed by 0 bases and the J gene end by 5 bases; junction bases not matched to a gene: 10. This specimen consisted of peripheral blood, obtained in the third trimester of pregnancy. The chain is built from TRBV13 and TRBJ2-3, with TRBD2 matching 8 bases. This TCR derives from a female donor with multiple sclerosis, enrolled in a pregnancy study. CDR3 in DNA: TGTGCCAGCAGCTTAGGGGGAGCGGGGGTTACAAGAGATACGCAGTATTTT. This codes for CASSLGGAGVTRDTQYF. The variable domain in full, completed from reference TRBV13 and TRBJ2-3, reads AAGVIQSPRHLIKEKRETATLKCYPIPRHDTVYWYQQGPGQDPQFLISFYEKMQSDKGSIPDRFSAQQFSDYHSELNMSSLELGDSALYFCASSLGGAGVTRDTQYFGPGTRLTVL.